This T cell receptor beta chain comes out of a study of OX40 agonist ivuxolimab in advanced cancers. Looking at the study overall: Among those treated, three patients had partial responses, one with hepatocellular carcinoma and two with cutaneous melanoma.

Exclusion applied to patients with autoimmune disease history or systemic immunosuppression. Blood was sampled at baseline, cycle 4 day 1, and cycle 7 day 1. Using immunoSEQ multiplex PCR, the repertoire was profiled, and TCRdb retains in-frame clones only, with some absent. The repertoire has tens of thousands of clones, around four fifths of them found once; the top ten carry 3% to 4.5%. This TCR was recovered from an adult with an advanced solid tumor such as melanoma, head and neck, liver or kidney cancer. Sequencing used CD4+ or CD8+ T cells sorted from blood, obtained in a trial of the OX40 agonist ivuxolimab.

The CDR3 reads CASSDGTSRNYNEQFF. In nucleotides, the CDR3 is TGTGCCAGCAGTGACGGGACTAGCAGGAATTACAATGAGCAGTTCTTC. This chain connects TRBV6-4 to TRBJ2-1; TRBD2 agrees at 9 bases. The CDR3 runs 16 residues. The trim removed 2 bases at V and 4 bases at J, leaving 6 bases unmatched. Germline loops: CDR1 MRHNA, CDR2 SNTAGT.